This is a list of T cell receptor beta chains from one sample in a study of CD8+ T cells in alopecia areata. Only in-frame clones appear in the TCRdb table, and some are missing; sequencing was by immunoSEQ multiplex PCR. The table lists a few hundred thousand clones, 30% to 40% of them singletons. The material sequenced was CD4+ T cells sorted from blood, taken between weeks 30 and 35, from a patient treated with tofacitinib. The receptors derive from a human donor with alopecia areata. Both conserved end residues are part of each CDR3. A D gene is named only where the DNA matches it firmly. Rows give clone size only sometimes, using once, few, many, or a class for an expanded clone.

j_call clone_size v_call d_call cdr3_nt cdr3_aa
TRBJ2-1 few TRBV30 NA TGTGCCTGGAGTGGCGTCAGGGATGGCAATGAGCAGTTCTTC CAWSGVRDGNEQFF
TRBJ2-7 NA TRBV30 NA TGTGCCTGGAGTGTATCGGGCCACGAGCAGTACTTC CAWSVSGHEQYF
TRBJ1-1 NA TRBV19 NA TGTGCCAGTAACTCCGGCGGGGCGAACACTGAAGCTTTCTTT CASNSGGANTEAFF
TRBJ2-5 NA TRBV9 NA TGTGCCAGCAGCGTAGCTCCAGCGGTGCAAGAGACCCAGTACTTC CASSVAPAVQETQYF
TRBJ1-5 once TRBV30 NA TGTGCCTGGAGTGTAGGGCACCAGGTTAGCAATCAGCCCCAGCATTTT CAWSVGHQVSNQPQHF
TRBJ1-5 NA TRBV6-1 TRBD1 TGTGCCAGCAGATACCGGACAGGGAGAAATCAGCCCCAGCATTTT CASRYRTGRNQPQHF
TRBJ2-7 NA TRBV7-9 NA TGTGCCACCCCTTCGGACAGCTTCTCCTACGAGCAGTACTTC CATPSDSFSYEQYF
TRBJ1-1 NA TRBV6-5 TRBD1 TGTGCCAGCAGTTACTTCTCAGGGGGGCACACTGAAGCTTTCTTT CASSYFSGGHTEAFF
TRBJ1-3 NA TRBV9 TRBD1 TGTGCCAGCAGCGCCCAAACTGGGACAGGGGAGGGAAACACCATATATTTT CASSAQTGTGEGNTIYF
TRBJ1-1 few TRBV29-1 NA TGCAGCGTTCGGATGAACACTGAAGCTTTCTTT CSVRMNTEAFF
TRBJ2-1 few TRBV29-1 NA TGCAGCGGGTACGGGGGCGTTACCTACAATGAGCAGTTCTTC CSGYGGVTYNEQFF
TRBJ2-7 NA TRBV5-1 TRBD1 TGCGCCAGCAGCTACGGGACAGGGGGTGACGAGCAGTACTTC CASSYGTGGDEQYF
TRBJ2-2 NA TRBV7-2 NA TGTGCCCTGGATAAAGCCCCTATGGGGGGGGAGCTGTTTTTT CALDKAPMGGELFF
TRBJ1-5 NA TRBV7-2 NA TGTGCCAGCAGCTTAGAATCTTCGCAGCCCCAGCATTTT CASSLESSQPQHF
TRBJ2-3 NA TRBV7-9 NA TGTGCCAGCAGCTCCGTACTCGGACAGGATACGCAGTATTTT CASSSVLGQDTQYF
TRBJ2-2 few TRBV11-2 TRBD2 TGTGCCAGCAGACCCGGGGGGGCGAACACCGGGGAGCTGTTTTTT CASRPGGANTGELFF
TRBJ2-1 once TRBV30 TRBD2 TGTGCCTGGAGTGTGGGGAGCGGGAGCGGGGGTGAGCAGTTCTTC CAWSVGSGSGGEQFF